This T cell receptor delta chain derives from a study of gamma-delta T cells after stem cell transplantation. This clone was recorded a few times. TCRdb reapplied CATT to the RT-PCR reads. The table has 3,000 to 4,000 delta-chain clones, 9% to 14% seen once. Sequencing was carried out using gamma-delta T cells. This TCR came from a human donor. It is not recorded whose cells these are; they may come from a transplant donor.

CDR3 bases: TGTGCTCTTGGGGAACGACTGGGGCCCACCGATAAACTCATCTTT. Amino acid sequence: CALGERLGPTDKLIF. This chain uses TRDV1 with TRDJ1; 7 bases agree with TRDD3. Germline V gene sequence: CDR1 TSWWSYY, CDR2 QGS. The CDR3 runs 15 residues. Trimming took 1 base from V and 1 from J; bases not matched to a gene: 3.